Each of the 13 T cell receptor beta chains below was sequenced from the same sample in a study of siplizumab effects on memory and regulatory T cells. This table comes from immunoSEQ multiplex PCR, and its TCRdb copy is limited to in-frame clones, with some not included. The table has about 110,000 clones, 90% to 95% seen once; the top ten hold 0.65% to 0.9%. The sample comprised Tregs sorted from blood. These TCRs come from a human donor in good health.

The chain uses TRBV6-4 and TRBJ1-1; D gene ambiguous. Trimming took off 3 bases at V and 1 base at J, with 6 bases between the two ends. The CDR3 length is 13 residues. CDR1 is MRHNA, CDR2 SNTAGT, per germline. As DNA, the CDR3 is TGTGCCAGCAGTGATGGGGAGAACACTGAAGCTTTCTTT. Translating it yields CASSDGENTEAFF.

The rearrangement links TRBV6-5 to TRBJ2-3; 7 positions agree with TRBD1. V shed 4 bases and J 4 bases; nucleotides not matched to a gene: 8. The CDR3 has 15 amino acids. CDR1 MNHEY and CDR2 SVGAGI come from the germline V gene. The chain's CDR3 is CASSSRDRPSDTQYF. The CDR3, as DNA: TGTGCCAGCAGTTCCCGGGACAGACCCTCAGATACGCAGTATTTT.

The rearrangement joins TRBV28 to TRBJ2-2; D unresolved. CDR3 size: 16 residues. V was clipped by 6 bases and J by 4 bases, with 18 bases between them. Germline assignment: CDR1 MDHEN and CDR2 SYDVKM. The CDR3 sequence: CASSLATASSTGELFF. The CDR3 DNA reads TGTGCCAGCAGCCTCGCTACAGCGTCGAGCACCGGGGAGCTGTTTTTT.

The genes are TRBV27 and TRBJ1-2; TRBD1 matches 7 bases. The length of the CDR3 is 14 residues. V lost 9 bases to trimming and J lost 4 bases; unmatched junction nucleotides: 11. CDR1 and CDR2 from the germline V gene are MNHEY and SMNVEV (reference sequence). CDR3 residues: CASSDRAFTYGYTF. In DNA form, the CDR3 reads TGTGCCAGTTCCGACAGGGCTTTTACCTATGGCTACACCTTC.

The chain employs TRBV10-1 and TRBJ1-1; 10 bases line up with TRBD1. V lost 6 bases and J lost 0; bases outside the gene matches: 10. This CDR3 is 17 amino acids long. The germline CDR1 and CDR2 sequences are WNHNN and SYGVQD (reference sequence). CDR3 sequence: CASRRDRGKMMNTEAFF. The CDR3 DNA reads TGCGCCAGCAGGAGGGACAGGGGTAAAATGATGAACACTGAAGCTTTCTTT.

The chain joins TRBV6-6 to TRBJ2-5; D may be TRBD2 (6 bases). This CDR3 is 11 amino acids long. Trimming removed 6 bases at V and 8 bases at J, with 10 bases between. Germline assignment: CDR1 MNHNY and CDR2 SVGAGI (reference sequence). CDR3 protein: CASRKGGTQYF. DNA of the CDR3: TGTGCCAGCAGGAAGGGAGGAACCCAGTACTTC.

This chain uses TRBV21-1 with TRBJ2-1; TRBD2 was called by the table and not checked on the DNA. TRBV21-1 is a documented pseudogene. There are 15 residues in the CDR3. The DNA of the CDR3 is TGTGCCAGCAGTCAATCCGGGGGCTCCTACAATGAGCAGTTCTTC. It yields the protein CASSQSGGSYNEQFF.

V is TRBV6-5 and J is TRBJ1-1, with D possibly matching TRBD1 (6 bases). CDR1 and CDR2 (germline): MNHEY, SVGAGI. This CDR3 has 15 residues. The V end was cut by 5 bases, the J end by 2 bases, with 15 bases between. CDR3 in amino acids: CASSTRTAVNTEAFF. The CDR3 region has the DNA TGTGCCAGCAGTACCAGGACAGCCGTCAACACTGAAGCTTTCTTT.

The chain employs TRBV7-3 and TRBJ2-2; perhaps TRBD1 as D (6 bases). CDR1 is SGHTA and CDR2 is FQGTGA in the germline V gene. Trimming removed 4 bases at V and 3 bases at J, with 12 bases between. The CDR3 runs to 15 residues. CDR3 sequence (DNA): TGTGCCAGCAGCTACCCAGGGGCGGACACCGGGGAGCTGTTTTTT. This translates into CASSYPGADTGELFF.

The gene calls are TRBV9 and TRBJ2-7; D not resolved. CDR1 is SGDLS, CDR2 YYNGEE, per germline. The CDR3 has 12 residues. V lost 0 bases and J 6 bases, leaving 7 bases between the germline ends. The CDR3 loop reads CASSVDLGEQYF. CDR3 nucleotide sequence: TGTGCCAGCAGCGTAGATTTAGGCGAGCAGTACTTC.

The chain carries TRBV6-5 and TRBJ2-7; perhaps D is TRBD1 or TRBD2 (5 bases each). Looked up from germline, CDR1 is MNHEY and CDR2 is SVGAGI. The V and J ends lost 2 bases and 3 bases respectively, with 11 bases between them. CDR3 length: 14 amino acids. This chain's CDR3 is CASSYAGTGYEQYF. The DNA of the CDR3 is TGTGCCAGCAGTTACGCAGGGACGGGCTACGAGCAGTACTTC.

The chain carries TRBV28 and TRBJ2-7; a possible D gene is TRBD1 (5 bases). CDR1 and CDR2 (germline): MDHEN, SYDVKM. The CDR3 is 13 amino acids. Trimming shortened V by 2 bases and J by 10 bases, and 15 bases separated the two germline ends. The CDR3 loop reads CASSLGQGLRQYF. As DNA, the CDR3 is TGTGCCAGCAGTTTAGGCCAGGGTCTTCGTCAGTACTTC.

V gene TRBV12-5 combines with J gene TRBJ1-6, with TRBD1 matching over 9 bases. Germline-derived CDR1 and CDR2 are LGHNT and FRNRAP. The junction had 13 bases not matched to a gene; V was cut back by 2 bases and J by 11 bases. The CDR3 totals 17 residues. The DNA for the CDR3 is TGTGCTAGTGGTTTGATCCTAGGCGGGGGGACAGGGACACCCCTCCACTTT. Its protein product is CASGLILGGGTGTPLHF.